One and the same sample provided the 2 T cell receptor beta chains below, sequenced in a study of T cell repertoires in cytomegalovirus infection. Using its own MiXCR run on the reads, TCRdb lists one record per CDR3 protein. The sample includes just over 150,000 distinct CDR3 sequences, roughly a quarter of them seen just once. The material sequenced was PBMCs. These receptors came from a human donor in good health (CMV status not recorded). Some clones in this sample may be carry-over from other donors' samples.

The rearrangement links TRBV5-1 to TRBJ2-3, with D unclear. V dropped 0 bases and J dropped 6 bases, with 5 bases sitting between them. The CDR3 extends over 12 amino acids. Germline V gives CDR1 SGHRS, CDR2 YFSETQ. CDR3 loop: CASSLDMDTQYF. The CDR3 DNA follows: TGCGCCAGCAGCTTGGATATGGATACGCAGTATTTT.

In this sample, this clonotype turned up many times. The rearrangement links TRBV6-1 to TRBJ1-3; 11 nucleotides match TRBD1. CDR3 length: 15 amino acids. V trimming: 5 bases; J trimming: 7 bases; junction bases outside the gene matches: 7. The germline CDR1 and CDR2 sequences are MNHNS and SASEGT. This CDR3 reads CASSPRTGGENTIYF. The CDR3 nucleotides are TGTGCCAGCAGTCCGCGGACAGGGGGCGAGAACACCATATATTTT.